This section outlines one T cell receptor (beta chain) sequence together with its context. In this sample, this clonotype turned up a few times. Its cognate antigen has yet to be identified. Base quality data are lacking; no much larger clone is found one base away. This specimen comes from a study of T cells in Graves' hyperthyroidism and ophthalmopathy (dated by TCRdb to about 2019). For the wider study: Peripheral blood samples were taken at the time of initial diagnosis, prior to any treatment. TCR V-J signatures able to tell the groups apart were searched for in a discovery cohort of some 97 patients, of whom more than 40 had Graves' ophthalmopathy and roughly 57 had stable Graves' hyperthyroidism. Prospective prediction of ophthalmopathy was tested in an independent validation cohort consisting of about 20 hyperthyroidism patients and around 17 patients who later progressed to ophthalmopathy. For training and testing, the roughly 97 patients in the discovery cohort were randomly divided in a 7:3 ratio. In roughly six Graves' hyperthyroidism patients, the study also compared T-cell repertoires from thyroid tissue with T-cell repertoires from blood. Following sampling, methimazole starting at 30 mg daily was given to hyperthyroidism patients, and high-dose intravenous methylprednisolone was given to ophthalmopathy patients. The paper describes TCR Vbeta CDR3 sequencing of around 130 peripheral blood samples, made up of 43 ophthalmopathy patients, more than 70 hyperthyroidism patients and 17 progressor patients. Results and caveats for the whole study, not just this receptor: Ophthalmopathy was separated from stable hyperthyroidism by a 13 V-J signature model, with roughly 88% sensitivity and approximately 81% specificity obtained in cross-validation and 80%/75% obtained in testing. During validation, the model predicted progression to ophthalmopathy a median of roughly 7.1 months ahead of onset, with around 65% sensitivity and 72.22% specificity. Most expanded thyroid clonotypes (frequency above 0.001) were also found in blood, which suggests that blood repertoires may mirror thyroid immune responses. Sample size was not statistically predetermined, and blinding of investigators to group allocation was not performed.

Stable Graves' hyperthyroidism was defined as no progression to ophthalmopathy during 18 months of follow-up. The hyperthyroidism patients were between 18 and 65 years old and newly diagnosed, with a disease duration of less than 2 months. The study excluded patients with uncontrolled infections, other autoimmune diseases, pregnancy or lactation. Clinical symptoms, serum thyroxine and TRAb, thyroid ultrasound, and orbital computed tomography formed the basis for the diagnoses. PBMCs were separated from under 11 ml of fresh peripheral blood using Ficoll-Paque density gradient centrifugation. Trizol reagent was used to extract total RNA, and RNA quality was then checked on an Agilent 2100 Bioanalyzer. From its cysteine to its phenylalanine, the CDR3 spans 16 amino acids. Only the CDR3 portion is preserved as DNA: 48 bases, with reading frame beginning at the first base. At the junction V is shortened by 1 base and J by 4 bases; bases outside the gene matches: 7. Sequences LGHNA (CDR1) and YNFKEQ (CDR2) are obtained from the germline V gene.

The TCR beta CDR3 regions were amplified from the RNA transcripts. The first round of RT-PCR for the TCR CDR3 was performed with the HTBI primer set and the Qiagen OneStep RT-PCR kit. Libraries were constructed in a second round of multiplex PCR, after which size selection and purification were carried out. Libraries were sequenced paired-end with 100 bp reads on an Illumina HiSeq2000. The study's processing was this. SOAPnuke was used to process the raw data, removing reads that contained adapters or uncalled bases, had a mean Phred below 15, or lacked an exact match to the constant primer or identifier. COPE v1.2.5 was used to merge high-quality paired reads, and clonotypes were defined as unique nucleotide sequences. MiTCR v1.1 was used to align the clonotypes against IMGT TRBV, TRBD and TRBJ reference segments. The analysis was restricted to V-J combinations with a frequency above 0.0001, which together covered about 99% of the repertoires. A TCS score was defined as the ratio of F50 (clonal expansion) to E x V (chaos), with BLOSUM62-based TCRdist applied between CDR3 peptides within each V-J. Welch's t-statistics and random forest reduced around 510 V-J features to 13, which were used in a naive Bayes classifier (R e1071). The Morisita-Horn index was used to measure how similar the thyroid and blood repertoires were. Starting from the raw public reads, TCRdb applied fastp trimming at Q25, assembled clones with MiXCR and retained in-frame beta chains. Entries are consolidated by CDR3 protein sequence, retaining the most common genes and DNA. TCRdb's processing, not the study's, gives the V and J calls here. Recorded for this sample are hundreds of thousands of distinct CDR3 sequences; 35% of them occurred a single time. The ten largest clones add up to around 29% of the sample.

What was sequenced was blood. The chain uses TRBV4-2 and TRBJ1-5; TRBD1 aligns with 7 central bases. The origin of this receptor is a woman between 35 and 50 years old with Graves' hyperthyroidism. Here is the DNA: TGTGCCAGCAGCCAAGTTGGAGGGGGCGGAAATCAGCCCCAGCATTTT. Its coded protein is CASSQVGGGGNQPQHF.